This is a list of T cell receptor beta chains from one sample in a study of blood T cell repertoires in COVID-19. Data came from immunoSEQ multiplex PCR; TCRdb stores just in-frame clones and leaves some out. This table has 200,000 to 250,000 clones, around 80% appearing once. Sequenced: peripheral blood. These TCRs come from a human donor in a cohort sampled during active COVID-19. CDR3s include the opening cysteine and the closing phenylalanine or tryptophan. The order of the fields is J gene, clone size, D gene, V gene, CDR3 protein, CDR3 DNA. The D gene is left open where the match is weak. Part of the rows lack a size; the others show once, few, many or a class for expanded clones.

>TRBJ1-1|NA|NA|TRBV9
CASSFAVNTEAFF
TGTGCCAGCAGCTTCGCAGTCAACACTGAAGCTTTCTTT
>TRBJ2-1|NA|NA|TRBV25-1
CASSGQGGNEQFF
TGTGCCAGCAGTGGTCAAGGGGGCAATGAGCAGTTCTTC
>TRBJ1-2|NA|NA|TRBV28
CASSLGGGYTF
TGTGCCAGCAGCCTCGGGGGGGGCTACACCTTC
>TRBJ1-5|once|TRBD1|TRBV28
CASSTGGINQPQHF
TGTGCCAGCAGTACAGGGGGAATCAATCAGCCCCAGCATTTT
>TRBJ2-2|NA|NA|TRBV24-1
CATSDFGSGELFF
TGTGCCACCAGTGATTTCGGGTCCGGGGAGCTGTTTTTT
>TRBJ1-5|NA|TRBD1|TRBV18
CASSPRTGNQPQHF
TGTGCCAGCTCACCCCGGACAGGGAATCAGCCCCAGCATTTT
>TRBJ1-4|NA|NA|TRBV28
CASRPITGTTNEKLFF
TGTGCCAGCAGGCCCATAACAGGCACAACTAATGAAAAACTGTTTTTT
>TRBJ2-2|NA|TRBD2|TRBV7-2
CASSYGGANTGELFF
TGTGCCAGCAGCTACGGGGGGGCGAACACCGGGGAGCTGTTTTTT
>TRBJ1-2|many|TRBD1|TRBV27
CASTSYRGSSYGYTF
TGTGCCAGCACCTCCTACAGGGGAAGCAGTTATGGCTACACCTTC
>TRBJ1-2|once|TRBD1|TRBV24-1
CATSDPGQGANYGYTF
TGTGCCACCAGTGATCCTGGACAGGGGGCAAACTATGGCTACACCTTC
>TRBJ1-1|once|TRBD1|TRBV20-1
CSALGQFF
TGCAGTGCCCTGGGACAGTTCTTT
>TRBJ2-1|NA|TRBD2|TRBV7-2
CASSFGTSANEQFF
TGTGCCAGCAGCTTTGGGACTAGCGCAAATGAGCAGTTCTTC
>TRBJ1-1|few|NA|TRBV3-1/TRBV3-2
CASSNRGRVAEAFF
TGTGCCAGCAGCAATAGGGGGAGGGTCGCTGAAGCTTTCTTT
>TRBJ1-6|NA|NA|TRBV7-2
CASSPGTRFYNSPLHF
TGTGCCAGCAGCCCCGGGACAAGGTTTTATAATTCACCCCTCCACTTT
>TRBJ2-2|NA|NA|TRBV7-2
CASSLSLTGELFF
TGTGCCAGCAGCTTAAGCCTCACCGGGGAGCTGTTTTTT
>TRBJ2-6|NA|TRBD1|TRBV19
CASRLTGAGANVLTF
TGTGCCAGTAGATTGACAGGGGCTGGGGCCAACGTCCTGACTTTC